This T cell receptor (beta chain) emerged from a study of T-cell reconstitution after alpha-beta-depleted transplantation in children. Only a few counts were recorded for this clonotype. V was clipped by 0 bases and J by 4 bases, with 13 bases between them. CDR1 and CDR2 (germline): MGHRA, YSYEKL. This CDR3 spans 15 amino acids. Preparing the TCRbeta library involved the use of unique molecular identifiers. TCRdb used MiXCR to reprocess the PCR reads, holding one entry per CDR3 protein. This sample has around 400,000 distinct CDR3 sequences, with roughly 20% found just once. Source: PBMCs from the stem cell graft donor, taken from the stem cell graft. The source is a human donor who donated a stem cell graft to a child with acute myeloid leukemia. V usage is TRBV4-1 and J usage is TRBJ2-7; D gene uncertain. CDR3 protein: CASSQDTSARYEQYF. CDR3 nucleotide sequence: TGCGCCAGCAGCCAAGATACCAGCGCAAGGTACGAGCAGTACTTC.